The 6 T cell receptor beta chains below were found in one sample sequenced in a study of regulatory T cells in long-lasting Graves disease (dated by TCRdb to the early 2020s). Library preparation used multiplex PCR. The instrument was an Illumina HiSeq 4000. CDR3 regions were amplified by Arm-PCR with iRepertoire HTBI primers to construct TCR beta libraries. TCRdb's own reprocessing of the public reads used fastp at Q25 and MiXCR and kept productive beta chains. When rows share a CDR3 protein, they turn into one entry using the most common DNA and genes. Recorded for this sample are some 430,000 distinct CDR3 sequences; around a fifth of them occurred a single time. The ten largest clonotypes hold over 6% of the sample. What this sample's time point label stands for: persistent/refractory GD, antithyroid drugs over 5 years with positive TRAb. For both TCR sequencing and RNA sequencing, RNA was extracted from PBMCs using TRIzol.

This specimen consisted of peripheral blood mononuclear cells (PBMCs), obtained when the disease was refractory, from a patient treated with antithyroid drugs. These receptors all stem from a female donor with Graves disease.

This clonotype showed up just a few times. The V and J genes are TRBV7-3 and TRBJ2-3, with D unclear. Trimming left V 5 bases short and J 2 bases short, with 11 bases between. CDR1 and CDR2 (germline): SGHTA, FQGTGA. The CDR3 spans 14 residues. The CDR3: CASSLDGYTDTQYF. The CDR3 DNA reads TGTGCCAGCAGCCTTGACGGATACACAGATACGCAGTATTTT.

The rearrangement uses TRBV5-6 and TRBJ2-2, with TRBD1 matching 10 bases. The ends lost 2 bases at V and 6 bases at J; junction bases unmatched: 4. The CDR3 has 15 amino acids. The germline gives CDR1 SGHDT, CDR2 YYEEEE. CDR3 sequence: CASSFGTGVAGELFF. The CDR3 DNA sequence: TGTGCCAGCAGCTTCGGGACAGGGGTCGCCGGGGAGCTGTTTTTT. The variable domain in full, with the rest retrieved from reference TRBV5-6 and TRBJ2-2, is DAGVTQSPTHLIKTRGQQVTLRCSPKSGHDTVSWYQQALGQGPQFIFQYYEEEERQRGNFPDRFSGHQFPNYSSELNVNALLLGDSALYLCASSFGTGVAGELFFGEGSRLTVL.

This clonotype was seen more than once but under ten times. A much larger clone differs by one base, so this may be a read error. V is TRBV28 and J is TRBJ2-5; no definite D call. Germline V gene lookup returns CDR1 MDHEN and CDR2 SYDVKM. The CDR3 runs 12 residues. The CDR3 spells CASSSTLETQCF. The CDR3 DNA follows: TGTGCCAGCAGTTCAACCTTAGAGACCCAGTGCTTC.

This chain uses TRBV6-1 with TRBJ2-5, with D possibly TRBD1 on 6 matching bases. V was trimmed by 8 bases and J by 3 bases, leaving 19 bases between them. The CDR3 spans 15 residues. Germline CDR1 reads MNHNS; CDR2 reads SASEGT. CDR3 DNA sequence: TGTGCCAGCCGTAAATGGGGGCCGGTAGAAGAGACCCAGTACTTC. Translated: CASRKWGPVEETQYF.

This clonotype was found many times. The CDR3 reads CASSPLTGNTEAFF. In DNA form, the CDR3 reads TGTGCCAGCAGTCCTCTCACGGGAAACACTGAAGCTTTCTTT. The chain couples TRBV12-3 or TRBV12-4 to TRBJ1-1; D remains unclear. Trimming took 5 bases from V and 2 from J, leaving 12 bases between them. This CDR3 is 14 amino acids long.

This clonotype appeared a few times. One junction end does not reproduce the germline sequence, and a read error may be involved. The V and J genes are TRBV6-2 or TRBV6-3 and TRBJ2-7; 8 bases fit TRBD2. This CDR3 region has 14 residues. Per germline, CDR1 MNHEY and CDR2 SVGEGT. Here the CDR3 DNA reads TGTGCTAGCAGTTACGGCCGGGGGGGCTACGAGCAGTACTTC. It encodes CASSYGRGGYEQYF.